This paragraph covers one TCR beta chain sequence. This entry is derived from a study of blood T cell repertoires in COVID-19. Data came from immunoSEQ multiplex PCR; TCRdb stores just in-frame clones and leaves some out. The data show 180,000 or so clones, roughly 76% seen once. The clonotype was recovered from a woman between 40 and 55 years old with COVID-19, enrolled during active disease. Input material: peripheral blood.

CDR3 coding DNA: TGTGCCAGCAGCTCCCCGGGACTAGCAAAGAACACCGGGGAGCTGTTTTTT. It encodes CASSSPGLAKNTGELFF. The V gene is TRBV7-2, the J gene TRBJ2-2; 9 bases fit TRBD2. Germline values: CDR1 SGHTA, CDR2 FQGNSA. Unmatched junction bases numbered 7, after V lost 4 bases and J lost 1 base. The CDR3 loop spans 17 amino acids.